The present T cell receptor beta chain was sequenced within a study of blood T cell repertoires in COVID-19 (dated by TCRdb to 2020 to 2021). About the study as a whole: Collaborator samples came from the United States, Italy and Spain and covered acute and convalescent phases of COVID-19. The dataset comprised deeply sampled blood TCRbeta repertoires from subjects exposed to, actively infected with, or recovered from COVID-19. The material from the prospective study consisted of cDNA or gDNA derived from T cells, B-cell-depleted T cells, or PBMCs. The samples were drawn from two sources: the first 160 participants of the ongoing ImmuneRACE study, and 1,200 or so subjects contributed by 6 global collaborators. Where available, HLA class I and class II types were obtained from metadata supplied by the sample provider rather than from assay-based typing. Nearly every sample came with metadata listing a de-identified subject ID, COVID-19 status, age in years and sex. The repertoires were released in a freely available public database meant as a resource for research on the immune response to SARS-CoV-2. Paper-wide results and their limitations: The quantity of clinical and demographic metadata differed by source and by participant and was supplied without curation.

With respect to this clone: Its antigen remains undetermined. No much larger clone is present one base from it, and per-base qualities are unavailable.

From the cysteine up to the phenylalanine, the CDR3 has a length of 15 residues. Only CDR3 DNA remains: 45 bases, in frame from the first base. CDR1 and CDR2 were assigned from the germline V gene as LGHNA and YSLEER. Relative to germline, V is missing 4 bases and J is missing 8 bases, with 6 bases of the junction outside any gene match. At one collaborating source in Seattle, patients were enrolled during active infection and were followed longitudinally through the course of disease. Whole blood was collected in K2EDTA tubes by collaborating institutions according to the institutions' own protocols. Collaborator samples were shipped for TCRbeta analysis as frozen whole blood, isolated PBMCs, or DNA extracted from either sample type. The immunoSEQ Assay, a bias-controlled multiplex PCR, was used to amplify TCRbeta CDR3 regions from genomic DNA. Regarding the original processing steps: Within the assay, amplification of reference gene primers was used to estimate how many nucleated cells each sample contained. To quantify the absolute abundance of each unique TCRbeta CDR3 rearrangement, sequence reads were collapsed and filtered. For each sample, productive Simpson clonality was calculated by taking the square root of Simpson's diversity index across productive rearrangements. Drawn from immuneACCESS, this table holds only the in-frame rearrangements with V and J called that TCRdb kept. Clones are partly lost; checked studies trace under half to an unresolved V gene and leave the rest unexplained. V, J and clone size are those of that table, while D and trimming were read from the DNA. For this sample there are a few hundred thousand clones; approximately 83% appear just once. The top ten constitute over 1% of the sample.

The chain employs TRBV4-3 and TRBJ1-4; TRBD1 matches 11 bases in the middle. Sample: peripheral blood. This clonotype originated in a young woman with COVID-19, enrolled during active disease. The CDR3 protein is CASSLWTGGEEKLFF. In nucleotide form, the sequence is TGCGCCAGCAGCCTCTGGACAGGGGGCGAAGAAAAACTGTTTTTT.